This T cell receptor (beta chain) was profiled in a study of cytomegalovirus exposure and HLA in healthy donors. About the research overall: The same platform as the approximately 670 first-cohort repertoires was used for the 100 to 150 validation repertoires, a later analysis reported. Findings and caveats of the study: As confirmed in vitro, a few CMV-associated chains were specific for CMV antigens.

Separate from the 666-subject first cohort was the roughly 120-subject validation cohort, to which the donors belonged. From germline, CDR1 is MGHRA and CDR2 YSYEKL. The ends lost 1 base at V and 9 bases at J; junction bases unmatched: 5. The CDR3 has 14 residues. On this clone: Its antigen is currently unknown.

The repertoire was sequenced with immunoSEQ multiplex PCR; TCRdb's copy has only in-frame clones and lacks some. The table has about 130,000 clones, 85% to 90% seen once; the top ten hold around 6%. Specimen: PBMCs. V usage is TRBV4-1 and J usage is TRBJ2-3; the match to TRBD2 covers 9 bases. This receptor was taken from a woman aged 25 to 45 in good health and CMV-seropositive. The CDR3 DNA reads as TGCGCCAGCAGCCAAGTAGCGGGAGCTGGGACGCAGTATTTT. Translation: CASSQVAGAGTQYF.